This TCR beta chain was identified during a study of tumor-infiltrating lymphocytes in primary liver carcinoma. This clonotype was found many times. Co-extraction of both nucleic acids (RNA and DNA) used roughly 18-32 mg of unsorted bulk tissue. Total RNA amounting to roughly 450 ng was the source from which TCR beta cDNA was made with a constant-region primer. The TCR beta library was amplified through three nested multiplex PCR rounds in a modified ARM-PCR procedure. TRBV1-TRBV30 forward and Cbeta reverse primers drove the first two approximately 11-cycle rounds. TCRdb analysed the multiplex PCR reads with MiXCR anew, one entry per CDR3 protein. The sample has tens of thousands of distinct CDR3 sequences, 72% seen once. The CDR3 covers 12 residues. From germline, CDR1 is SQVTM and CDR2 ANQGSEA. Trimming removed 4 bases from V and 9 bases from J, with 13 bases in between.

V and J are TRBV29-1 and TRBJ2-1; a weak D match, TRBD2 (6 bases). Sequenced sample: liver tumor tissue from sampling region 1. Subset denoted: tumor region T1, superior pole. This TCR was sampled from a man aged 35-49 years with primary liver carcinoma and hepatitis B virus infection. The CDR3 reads CSVGTSKGEQFF. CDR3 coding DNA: TGCAGCGTTGGAACTAGCAAGGGTGAGCAGTTCTTC.